This note documents a single T cell receptor (beta chain) sequence. Its antigen remains unknown. As to time point: cycle 4 day 1 (C4D1), after 6 weeks of nivolumab. Each patient relapsed following autologous stem cell transplantation, and prior brentuximab vedotin exposure differed. Clones were read by immunoSEQ multiplex PCR, and TCRdb kept only the in-frame ones, dropping some. The table records roughly 49,000 clones, around 90% of them present only once. Per germline, CDR1 MNHEY and CDR2 SMNVEV (reference sequence). V lost 5 bases and J 2 bases, leaving 16 bases between the germline ends. CDR3 size: 15 residues. The source of the sample is a study of PD-1 blockade in classical Hodgkin lymphoma. Study-wide results and limits: Lower baseline TCR diversity was reported for newly diagnosed patients than for healthy donors. When nivolumab was started under 1 year after ASCT, patients were excluded.

The chain carries TRBV27 and TRBJ2-7; D is possibly TRBD1 or TRBD2 (6 bases each). This TCR was sampled from a human donor with classical Hodgkin lymphoma. Material: peripheral blood mononuclear cells (PBMCs), obtained before the fourth cycle of nivolumab. The CDR3 here is CASSLIIGGPYEQYF. In DNA form, the CDR3 reads TGTGCCAGCAGTCTCATCATTGGGGGGCCCTACGAGCAGTACTTC.